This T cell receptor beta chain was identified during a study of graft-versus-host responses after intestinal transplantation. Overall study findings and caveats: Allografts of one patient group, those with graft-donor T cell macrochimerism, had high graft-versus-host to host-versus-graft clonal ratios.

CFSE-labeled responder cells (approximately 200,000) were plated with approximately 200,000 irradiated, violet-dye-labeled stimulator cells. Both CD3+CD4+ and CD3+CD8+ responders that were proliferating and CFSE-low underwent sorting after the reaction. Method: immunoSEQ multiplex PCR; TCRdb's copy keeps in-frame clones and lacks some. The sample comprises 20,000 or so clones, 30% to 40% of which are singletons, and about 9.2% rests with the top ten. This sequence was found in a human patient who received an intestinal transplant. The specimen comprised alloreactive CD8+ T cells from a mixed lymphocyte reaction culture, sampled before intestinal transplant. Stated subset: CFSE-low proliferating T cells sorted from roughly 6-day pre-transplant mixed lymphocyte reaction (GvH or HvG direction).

The CDR3 DNA reads as TGTGCAAGTCGCCCCCGGGGGGGGGTCCCCCCGCGACAGTACTTC. Residues: CASRPRGGVPPRQYF. The V and J genes are TRBV12-2 and TRBJ2-7; the table's D gene call, TRBD2, was not cross checked with the DNA. TRBV12-2 is termed a pseudogene. The CDR3 loop spans 15 amino acids.